Listed here are 2 T cell receptor beta chains from one sample, sequenced in a study of CD8 T cells in ankylosing spondylitis. TCRdb re-called the 5' RACE reads with MiXCR, one entry per CDR3 protein. Counted here are hundreds of thousands of distinct CDR3 sequences, about a quarter occurring once; the ten biggest clones make up 5% to 7.5%. Specimen: blood, either unsorted or a sorted T cell fraction (not recorded which). These receptors were collected from a male donor with ankylosing spondylitis or in good health (not recorded which).

In regard to this clonotype: Because it lacks the conserved phenylalanine or tryptophan at the end, this CDR3 is likely a read error. V is TRBV15 and J is TRBJ1-3, with 9 bases aligning to TRBD1. The CDR3 length is 15 residues. Germline assignment: CDR1 LNHNV and CDR2 YYDKDF (reference sequence). The CDR3 DNA follows: TGTGCTACCAGCGGTGGGACAGGGAATGGAAACACCATATATGTT. Translated: CATSGGTGNGNTIYV.

The chain couples TRBV5-1 to TRBJ2-5; 10 bases match TRBD1. The J segment lost 2 bases and the V segment lost 4 bases, leaving 5 bases of the junction unmatched. Germline V gene sequence: CDR1 SGHRS, CDR2 YFSETQ. The CDR3 is 15 amino acids. The CDR3: CASSAGQGIQETQYF. For the CDR3, the DNA is TGCGCCAGCAGCGCGGGACAGGGGATACAAGAGACCCAGTACTTC.